What follows are 23 T cell receptor beta chains derived from one specimen sequenced in a study of blood T cell repertoires in COVID-19 (dated by TCRdb to 2018 to 2021). Receptor amplification or capture employed the immunoSEQ multiplex PCR assay. Sourced from immuneACCESS, this table was stored by TCRdb with only in-frame sequences that have V and J called. A share of the clones is absent; for the studies checked, an unresolved V gene accounts for under half, and the remainder has no known explanation. This sample lists tens of thousands of clones; 83% were detected once. In total, the top ten clones hold less than 8% of the sample. Sequencing used peripheral blood. These receptors all stem from a man aged 25 to 40 with COVID-19, enrolled during active disease.

The chain employs TRBV21-1 and TRBJ1-5; the table's D call TRBD1 went unverified against the DNA. TRBV21-1 is assigned pseudogene status. The CDR3 covers 14 residues. Here the CDR3 DNA reads TGTGCCCCCAGCAAATATCAAAGGGGCCAGCCCCAGCATTTT. Translated, it gives CAPSKYQRGQPQHF.

CDR3: CASSSLTGSYEQYF. The CDR3 nucleotides read TGCGCCAGCAGCTCTCTGACAGGTTCCTACGAGCAGTACTTC. V gene TRBV4-1 combines with J gene TRBJ2-7; the D gene is possibly TRBD1 (6 bases). This CDR3 spans 14 amino acids. Germline CDR1 and CDR2: MGHRA and YSYEKL. The V and J ends lost 5 bases and 1 base respectively, with 12 bases between them.

This sequence joins TRBV28 and TRBJ1-1; D is undetermined. The CDR3 contains 15 residues. V lost 9 bases and J lost 0, with 17 bases in between. Germline V gene sequence: CDR1 MDHEN, CDR2 SYDVKM. The CDR3 protein is CASSTPGILNTEAFF. DNA for the CDR3: TGTGCCAGTTCTACTCCCGGGATCTTGAACACTGAAGCTTTCTTT.

This clone was counted between two and nine times. CDR3 DNA sequence: TGTGCCAGCAGTGAAGCGGGAGGTTCAGGGCCTACTGGCTACACCTTC. Its translation: CASSEAGGSGPTGYTF. The chain recombines TRBV6-1 with TRBJ1-2; possible D gene TRBD1, 5 bases. CDR3 length: 16 residues. Trimming stripped 0 bases from V and 7 bases from J, with 18 bases between. The germline CDR1 and CDR2 sequences are MNHNS and SASEGT.

The chain uses TRBV3-1 (or the pseudogene TRBV3-2) and TRBJ1-2; D possibly corresponds to TRBD1 (5 bases). Trimming stripped 5 bases from V and 6 bases from J, with 16 bases between. In germline, CDR1 is LGHDT, CDR2 YNNKEL (reference sequence). The CDR3 has 14 residues. The CDR3 loop is CASSRAGGENGYTF. The CDR3 coding sequence is TGTGCCAGCAGCAGGGCGGGGGGTGAGAATGGCTACACCTTC.

This clone was seen a single time. CDR3 nucleotides: TGTGCCAGCAGTTTAAGCGGGAGGGGCCCCTACGAGCAGTACTTC. Translated, it gives CASSLSGRGPYEQYF. The rearrangement joins TRBV27 to TRBJ2-7; 10 nucleotides agree with TRBD2. Per germline, CDR1 MNHEY and CDR2 SMNVEV (reference sequence). The CDR3 is 15 residues long. Unmatched junction bases numbered 3, after V lost 2 bases and J lost 2 bases.

The V gene is TRBV4-2, the J gene TRBJ2-1, with 7 positions matching TRBD2. Germline trimming cut 5 bases from V and 9 bases from J; bases unmatched to any gene: 10. The CDR3 runs 14 residues. Germline V gene sequence: CDR1 LGHNA, CDR2 YNFKEQ. DNA for the CDR3: TGTGCCAGCAGCAACGACAGACTAGCTGGTGAGCAGTTCTTC. Residues: CASSNDRLAGEQFF.

This chain joins TRBV18 and TRBJ2-7; the match to TRBD2 covers 10 bases. The CDR3 totals 17 residues. From germline, CDR1 is KGHSH and CDR2 LQKENI. The ends lost 3 bases at V and 0 bases at J; junction bases unmatched: 8. The chain's CDR3 is CASSPVPGLASSYEQYF. The CDR3 nucleotides read TGTGCCAGCTCACCGGTGCCGGGACTAGCGAGCTCCTACGAGCAGTACTTC.

CDR3 coding DNA: TGTGCCAGCAGCTCGCTCCGGACAGGGAGGAACTATGGCTACACCTTC. It yields the protein CASSSLRTGRNYGYTF. This sequence joins TRBV7-9 and TRBJ1-2; 8 nucleotides agree with TRBD1. Looked up from germline, CDR1 is SEHNR and CDR2 is FQNEAQ (reference sequence). This CDR3 region has 16 residues. V gave up 4 bases and J gave up 2 bases; unmatched junction bases: 9.

CDR3 in DNA: TGTGCCAGCAGTTACTCAAGACAGCTAGGCACTGAAGCTTTCTTT. Translating gives CASSYSRQLGTEAFF. The V gene is TRBV6-5, the J gene TRBJ1-1, with a tentative D call TRBD1 (5 bases). V was trimmed by 0 bases and J by 4 bases, leaving 12 bases between them. CDR3 length: 15 residues. Germline V gene lookup returns CDR1 MNHEY and CDR2 SVGAGI.

This clone came up once. V and J are TRBV2 and TRBJ2-6, with TRBD2 identical over 7 bases. V trimming: 7 bases; J trimming: 2 bases; junction bases outside the gene matches: 8. There are 16 residues in the CDR3. Per germline, CDR1 SNHLY and CDR2 FYNNEI. The CDR3 sequence: CASKGPREAGANVLTF. The CDR3 DNA follows: TGTGCCAGCAAGGGACCTCGGGAGGCTGGGGCCAACGTCCTGACTTTC.

The chain links TRBV29-1 to TRBJ2-7; 10 bases fit TRBD2. V was clipped by 4 bases and J by 0 bases; unmatched bases: 3. The V gene's germline CDR1 is SQVTM and CDR2 ANQGSEA. This CDR3 comprises 14 residues. The DNA of the CDR3 is TGCAGCGTTGGTCCTAGCGGGAGCTCCTACGAGCAGTACTTC. This gives the protein CSVGPSGSSYEQYF.

The gene calls are TRBV12-3 or TRBV12-4 and TRBJ1-5; 8 nucleotides match TRBD1. The trim removed 5 bases at V and 7 bases at J, leaving 4 bases unmatched. The CDR3 has 13 residues. DNA for the CDR3: TGTGCCAGCAGTCGACAGGGGTTCCAGCCCCAGCATTTT. Translated: CASSRQGFQPQHF.

The chain combines TRBV30 with TRBJ1-1; no definite D call. Between the trimmed V and J ends, which lost 3 bases and 9 bases, there was a span of 14 bases. Germline CDR1 is GTSNPN and CDR2 is SVGIG (reference sequence). The CDR3 has 12 amino acids. The CDR3 protein is CAWSPVRAQAFF. The CDR3 region has the DNA TGTGCCTGGAGCCCCGTCCGTGCGCAAGCTTTCTTT. Filled out from reference TRBV30 and TRBJ1-1, the complete variable domain reads SQTIHQWPATLVQPVGSPLSLECTVEGTSNPNLYWYRQAAGRGLQLLFYSVGIGQISSEVPQNLSASRPQDRQFILSSKKLLLSDSGFYLCAWSPVRAQAFFGQGTRLTVV.

This clone was observed once. This sequence joins TRBV7-2 and TRBJ2-7, with TRBD2 matching 8 bases. The J segment lost 7 bases and the V segment lost 2 bases, leaving 10 bases of the junction unmatched. Germline V lookup: CDR1 SGHTA, CDR2 FQGNSA. The CDR3 is 15 amino acids. CDR3 sequence (DNA): TGTGCCAGCAGCTTATATGGCCGGGGGGGCGGTGAGCAGTACTTC. Protein: CASSLYGRGGGEQYF.

This clone has a single count. This chain links TRBV9 with TRBJ2-2; TRBD2 agrees at 13 bases. CDR3 length: 19 amino acids. In germline, CDR1 is SGDLS, CDR2 YYNGEE. The junction had 9 bases not matched to a gene; V was cut back by 1 base and J by 3 bases. The CDR3 DNA reads as TGTGCCAGCAGCGTAACTGGACTAGCGGGGGTCAGTGACACCGGGGAGCTGTTTTTT. The encoded protein is CASSVTGLAGVSDTGELFF. Full variable domain (missing parts from reference TRBV9 and TRBJ2-2): DSGVTQTPKHLITATGQRVTLRCSPRSGDLSVYWYQQSLDQGLQFLIQYYNGEERAKGNILERFSAQQFPDLHSELNLSSLELGDSALYFCASSVTGLAGVSDTGELFFGEGSRLTVL.

The rearrangement links TRBV7-2 to TRBJ1-5, with 10 bases matching TRBD1. CDR3 length equals 15 residues. V gave up 3 bases and J gave up 7 bases; unmatched junction bases: 6. From germline, CDR1 is SGHTA and CDR2 FQGNSA. CDR3 coding DNA: TGTGCCAGCAGCTTGCAGACAGGGGGCGAGCAGCCCCAGCATTTT. As protein: CASSLQTGGEQPQHF.

The chain joins TRBV18 to TRBJ1-2; D is perhaps TRBD1 (6 bases). The CDR3 sequence is 19 residues long. Germline CDR1 and CDR2: KGHSH and LQKENI. V lost 4 bases to trimming and J lost 1 base, with 25 bases between them. The CDR3 loop is CASSRDDPDSSEVNYGYTF. In DNA, the CDR3 is TGTGCCAGCTCACGGGATGACCCGGACAGTTCTGAGGTTAACTATGGCTACACCTTC.

V usage is TRBV5-1 and J usage is TRBJ2-7; 7 nucleotides match TRBD1. CDR3 length: 12 amino acids. In germline, CDR1 is SGHRS, CDR2 YFSETQ. V lost 3 bases to trimming and J lost 3 bases; unmatched junction nucleotides: 0. This chain's CDR3 is CASSWDSYEQYF. CDR3 nucleotide sequence: TGCGCCAGCAGCTGGGACAGCTACGAGCAGTACTTC.

This clone has only a few counts. V is TRBV28 and J is TRBJ1-3; D unresolved. The germline V and J ends were trimmed by 5 bases and 8 bases, with 10 bases remaining between them. The CDR3 is 12 amino acids. Germline lookup yields CDR1 MDHEN and CDR2 SYDVKM. The CDR3 DNA sequence: TGTGCCAGCAGTCTCCCTACGTACACCATATATTTT. It yields the protein CASSLPTYTIYF.

The gene calls are TRBV15 and TRBJ1-5, with TRBD1 identical over 10 bases. V lost 5 bases and J lost 5; bases outside the gene matches: 12. CDR1 and CDR2 from the germline V gene are LNHNV and YYDKDF (reference sequence). The CDR3 length is 17 residues. CDR3 sequence reads: CATSFQPTGTGDQPQHF. In DNA form, the CDR3 reads TGTGCCACCAGCTTCCAACCGACCGGGACAGGGGATCAGCCCCAGCATTTT.

The chain couples TRBV2 to TRBJ2-3; weak D call: TRBD2 (6 bases). The CDR3 loop spans 13 amino acids. Germline V gene lookup returns CDR1 SNHLY and CDR2 FYNNEI. The ends were cut back, 6 bases at V and 1 base at J, with 8 bases in the middle. Here the CDR3 reads CASRREGTDTQYF. As DNA, the CDR3 is TGTGCCAGCAGGAGGGAGGGCACAGATACGCAGTATTTT.

The genes are TRBV10-3 and TRBJ2-1, with TRBD2 identical over 8 bases. J gave up 6 bases and V 11 bases, and 3 bases lay outside the gene matches. This CDR3 has 11 amino acids. The germline V gene has CDR1 ENHRY and CDR2 SYGVKD. This chain's CDR3 is CASGGGNEQFF. As DNA, the CDR3 is TGTGCCTCGGGGGGGGGCAATGAGCAGTTCTTC.